The subject of this entry is one T cell receptor (beta chain). In this sample, this clonotype turned up many times. No cognate antigen has been identified for it. Base quality data are lacking; no much larger clone is found one base away. Reading the label with the study, this specimen's time point is: newly diagnosed GD, antithyroid drugs for less than 3 months. For both TCR sequencing and RNA sequencing, RNA was extracted from PBMCs in TRIzol. Graves' disease was diagnosed according to American Thyroid Association guidelines. Recruitment of patients was carried out at an endocrinology department in Xi'an, China. Each patient gave 7.5 to 10 milliliters of peripheral blood, collected in an EDTA anticoagulant tube. Ficoll Paque Plus density gradient separation was used to isolate PBMCs, and no further T cell sorting was performed. RNA quality was checked with an Agilent 2100 Bioanalyzer and agarose gel, and concentration with a NanoDrop 2000.

The data originate from a study of regulatory T cells in long-lasting Graves disease (dated by TCRdb to the early 2020s). Looking at the study overall: Antithyroid drugs had been taken for less than 3 months by newly diagnosed Graves' disease patients. The study was conducted in China and was registered as a clinical trial. TCR sequencing covered 13 persistent and roughly 20 newly diagnosed Graves' disease patients, 33 samples in total. Peripheral blood TCR sequencing and RNA sequencing compared persistent Graves' disease patients with newly diagnosed Graves' disease patients.

Libraries were constructed by multiplex PCR. Sequencing relied on an Illumina HiSeq 4000. CDR3 regions were amplified by Arm-PCR with iRepertoire HTBI primers to construct TCR beta libraries. PCR products were gel purified before sequencing. The published analysis was carried out like this. Across samples, fewer than 70 TRBV and 13 to 15 TRBJ segments were identified and used for gene usage analysis of CDR3 amino acid clonotypes. COPE and FqMerger were used to merge filtered high-quality paired reads into contigs. Contigs were aligned with BLAST to IMGT TRBV, TRBD and TRBJ reference genes, and CDR3 was defined per IMGT. Any clonotype with a frequency above 0.1% was classified as a highly expanded clone. Shannon entropy served as the measure of repertoire diversity, while the Gini coefficient captured V-J evenness. A clonotype found in more than one individual was treated as public. TCRdb redid the processing of the public reads, applying fastp at Q25 and MiXCR, and retained in-frame beta chains. Every CDR3 protein is listed once, alongside the most common genes and DNA of its rows. Clone size and V and J calls follow TCRdb, not the original study. This sample gives roughly 530,000 distinct CDR3 sequences in total; roughly 16% of them show up just once. The ten largest clonotypes hold roughly 25% of the sample.

The germline V gene supplies CDR1 SNHLY and CDR2 FYNNEI. Spanning cysteine to phenylalanine, the CDR3 consists of 13 amino acids. Only the CDR3 region is kept as DNA, spanning 39 bases read in frame from base 1. The junction carries 22 bases between V and J, which are trimmed by 11 bases and 11 bases respectively. Here is what the overall study found, with its caveats: TRBV28, TRBJ1-2 and TRBJ2-5 were preferentially used in persistent disease, while TRBV20-1 and TRBJ2-1 were favored in newly diagnosed disease. Persistent patients shared more public clonotypes among themselves (around 2,500) than newly diagnosed patients did (more than 950). Sequencing and analysis were restricted to the TCR beta chain. Because the primary lesion, thyroid tissue, could not be accessed, the study looked at peripheral blood alone. Compared with newly diagnosed patients, patients with persistent Graves' disease had lower TCR Shannon entropy and fewer highly expanded clones, which suggests clonal expansion. The small sample size was acknowledged by the authors as a limitation that may reduce accuracy.

These data were also reused for a study on T cells in Graves' hyperthyroidism and ophthalmopathy. Per the second study: Stable Graves' hyperthyroidism was defined as no progression to ophthalmopathy during 18 months of follow-up. Hyperthyroidism patients were newly diagnosed, had a disease duration of under 2 months, and were aged 18 to 65 years. The study excluded patients with uncontrolled infections, other autoimmune diseases, pregnancy or lactation. Diagnoses were established on the basis of clinical symptoms, serum thyroxine and TRAb, thyroid ultrasound, and orbital computed tomography. The first round of RT-PCR for the TCR CDR3 was performed with the HTBI primer set and the Qiagen OneStep RT-PCR kit. Most expanded thyroid clonotypes (frequency above 0.001) were also detected in blood, suggesting blood repertoires may reflect thyroid immune responses. A model built on a 13 V-J signature distinguished ophthalmopathy from stable hyperthyroidism, reaching roughly 88% sensitivity and 81.08% specificity in cross-validation and 80%/75% in testing. During validation, the model predicted progression to ophthalmopathy a median of around 6 months ahead of onset, with 70.59% sensitivity and less than 85% specificity. To identify distinguishing TCR V-J signatures, a discovery cohort of some 99 patients was used, comprising fewer than 45 with Graves' ophthalmopathy and under 60 with stable Graves' hyperthyroidism. An independent validation cohort of fewer than 20 hyperthyroidism patients and 17 patients who later progressed to ophthalmopathy tested prospective prediction of ophthalmopathy. The approximately 98 discovery patients were randomly divided into training and test sets at a 7:3 ratio. In several Graves' hyperthyroidism patients, the study also compared T-cell repertoires from thyroid tissue with T-cell repertoires from blood. After blood sampling, hyperthyroidism patients were treated with methimazole at a starting dose of 30 mg daily, and ophthalmopathy patients were treated with high-dose intravenous methylprednisolone. A second multiplex PCR round built the libraries, followed by size selection and purification. The libraries were sequenced on an Illumina HiSeq2000 using paired-end 100 bp reads. SOAPnuke was used to process the raw data, with reads discarded if the reads contained adapters or uncalled bases, had a mean Phred below 15, or lacked an exact constant-primer or identifier match. COPE v1.2.5 was used to merge high-quality paired reads, and clonotypes were defined as unique nucleotide sequences. Clonotypes were aligned to IMGT TRBV, TRBD and TRBJ reference segments using MiTCR v1.1. The analysis included only V-J combinations with a frequency above 0.0001, which together covered 98% to 99.2% of the repertoires. A TCS score was defined as the ratio of F50 (clonal expansion) to E x V (chaos), with BLOSUM62-based TCRdist applied between CDR3 peptides within each V-J. Welch's t-statistics and random forest reduced approximately 520 V-J features to 10 to 15, which were used in a naive Bayes classifier (R e1071). Sample size was not statistically predetermined, and blinding of investigators to group allocation was not performed. According to the paper, TCR Vbeta CDR3 sequencing was carried out on over 130 peripheral blood samples, which came from 40 to 45 ophthalmopathy, around 74 hyperthyroidism and around 17 progressor patients.

This clonotype was obtained from a woman aged 35 to 59 with Graves disease. Donor details come from another sample of the same person, matched by shared clones. The input for sequencing was peripheral blood mononuclear cells (PBMCs), taken at new diagnosis, from a patient treated with antithyroid drugs. The V gene is TRBV2 and the J gene is TRBJ2-1; the D region may be TRBD1 or TRBD2, each matching 6 bases equally. This receptor carries the CDR3 CAGVPLLGGKQFF. The nucleotides are TGTGCCGGAGTACCCCTGCTGGGGGGCAAGCAGTTCTTC. Reference TRBV2 and TRBJ2-1 proteins supply the regions before and after the CDR3; the full variable domain is: EPEVTQTPSHQVTQMGQEVILRCVPISNHLYFYWYRQILGQKVEFLVSFYNNEISEKSEIFDDQFSVERPDGSNFTLKIRSTKLEDSAMYFCAGVPLLGGKQFFGPGTRLTVL.